This record concerns one T cell receptor beta chain sequence. Antigen specificity is unknown. The same CDR3 is also encoded by other DNA sequences in this sample. These data originate in a study of radiotherapy plus CTLA-4 blockade in lung cancer. Study information: Among patients, 15% to 20% showed objective responses, and over 30% had disease control. Study-wide results and limits: After treatment with radiotherapy plus ipilimumab, TCR clones that came from the tumor expanded in blood. Interferon-beta, together with early blood T cell clone dynamics, reportedly best predicted response.

There are 16 residues in the CDR3. Germline-derived CDR1 and CDR2 are SEHNR and FQNEAQ (reference sequence). V was clipped by 4 bases and J by 4 bases; unmatched bases: 7. Here immunoSEQ multiplex PCR was the method, and the copy in TCRdb shows in-frame clones only, minus some. The sample has approximately 67,000 clones, approximately 80% seen once; the top ten hold roughly 3.9%. This specimen was peripheral blood, taken from a patient treated with radiotherapy plus ipilimumab. This chain joins TRBV7-9 and TRBJ2-5; 12 nucleotides align to TRBD2. This receptor was taken from a human donor with non-small cell lung cancer who had a partial response to radiotherapy plus ipilimumab. CDR3 region: CASSSGLAGGGETQYF. CDR3 in DNA: TGTGCCAGCAGCTCGGGGCTAGCGGGAGGGGGAGAGACCCAGTACTTC.